This record covers a single T cell receptor beta chain. These data come from a study of blood T cell repertoires in COVID-19. V lost 6 bases to trimming and J lost 7 bases; unmatched junction nucleotides: 15. This CDR3 contains 17 residues. Germline assignment: CDR1 MDHEN and CDR2 SYDVKM. In the original processing: Counts of nucleated cells, estimated from reference gene primer amplification, were obtained. Only in-frame clones appear in the TCRdb table, and some are missing; sequencing was by immunoSEQ multiplex PCR. Clone size and the V and J calls come from that table; the DNA yielded D and trimming. In the table there are some 270,000 clones, roughly nine tenths of which are singletons.

This chain joins TRBV28 and TRBJ2-7; 13 positions match TRBD2. Sample: peripheral blood. The source is an older woman who had recovered from COVID-19. This chain's CDR3 is CASRITSGGARGVEQYF. CDR3 DNA: TGTGCCAGCAGAATAACTAGCGGGGGGGCCCGGGGTGTGGAGCAGTACTTC.